This TCR beta chain was sequenced for a study of blood T cell repertoires in COVID-19. Study context: PBMCs, B-cell-depleted T cells, or T cells were the source of the cDNA or gDNA that made up the material.

CDR3 length: 16 amino acids. V lost 2 bases, J lost 6 bases, and 10 bases stayed unmatched. Germline lookup yields CDR1 KGHSH and CDR2 LQKENI. Assay used: immunoSEQ multiplex PCR; TCRdb lists only in-frame clones, some missing. The table has around 29,000 clones, 68% seen once. The gene calls are TRBV18 and TRBJ2-1; TRBD2 matches 7 bases. The sample taken for sequencing was peripheral blood. This clonotype originated in a human donor in a cohort sampled during active COVID-19. CDR3 amino acids: CASSPGRGVQSNEQFF. Written as DNA, the CDR3 is TGTGCCAGCTCACCAGGGAGGGGCGTCCAGAGCAATGAGCAGTTCTTC.